The 10 T cell receptor beta chains reported below all come from one sample, sequenced in a study of shared clonotypes between healthy human individuals. TCRdb's copy holds only in-frame clones and misses some; the assay was immunoSEQ multiplex PCR. The data contain around 700,000 clones, about two thirds of them singletons. Sequenced material: memory CD4+ T cells sorted from blood. Subset defined: CD45RA-negative fraction. These receptors came from a woman aged 25 to 39 in good health.

A few counts support this clone. The chain couples TRBV11-2 to TRBJ2-5; 11 bases agree with TRBD2. CDR3 length equals 15 residues. V shed 5 bases and J 5 bases; nucleotides not matched to a gene: 7. Germline V gene data show CDR1 as SGHAT and CDR2 as FQNNGV. The CDR3 protein is CASSPLRTSGETQYF. In DNA, the CDR3 is TGTGCCAGCAGCCCTCTCCGGACTAGCGGGGAGACCCAGTACTTC.

The rearrangement links TRBV2 to TRBJ1-3; D is ambiguous. From germline, CDR1 is SNHLY and CDR2 FYNNEI. The CDR3 totals 13 residues. Trimming removed 5 bases from V and 4 bases from J, with 9 bases in between. In nucleotides, the CDR3 is TGTGCCAGCAGTCAATTACAGGGAAACACCATATATTTT. Amino acids: CASSQLQGNTIYF.

The J gene is TRBJ2-7, the V gene TRBV18, with D possibly being TRBD2 (5 bases). In germline, CDR1 is KGHSH, CDR2 LQKENI. The CDR3 loop spans 14 amino acids. The V end lost 6 bases, the J end lost 0 bases, and 12 bases lay between the germline ends. This CDR3 is CASSPNGDSYEQYF. CDR3 sequence (DNA): TGTGCCAGCTCCCCGAACGGGGACTCCTACGAGCAGTACTTC.

This rearrangement joins TRBV6-4 to TRBJ2-3; 9 positions match TRBD2. V lost 6 bases, J lost 5 bases, and 9 bases stayed unmatched. CDR3 length: 15 residues. CDR1 is MRHNA and CDR2 is SNTAGT in the germline V gene. The CDR3: CASSEIAGVGDTQYF. For the CDR3, the DNA is TGTGCCAGCAGCGAGATAGCGGGAGTGGGAGATACGCAGTATTTT.

V is TRBV7-2 and J is TRBJ1-5, with 9 bases fitting TRBD1. CDR3 length equals 16 residues. V shed 0 bases, J shed 7 bases, and the junction held 7 bases outside the gene matches. CDR1 and CDR2 (germline): SGHTA, FQGNSA. CDR3 sequence reads: CASSLAPGQGEQPQHF. CDR3 DNA: TGTGCCAGCAGCTTAGCGCCGGGACAGGGAGAGCAGCCCCAGCATTTT.

At least ten counts were recorded for this clone. The gene calls are TRBV6-1 and TRBJ2-2; 7 bases align to TRBD2. The CDR3 is 14 amino acids. Germline CDR1 and CDR2: MNHNS and SASEGT. After removal of 4 bases from V and 5 bases from J, the junction contained 4 bases not matched to a gene. The CDR3 DNA reads TGTGCCAGCAGTGGACTAGCCACTACCGGGGAGCTGTTTTTT. Amino acids: CASSGLATTGELFF.

This sequence joins TRBV2 and TRBJ1-5; 7 bases are a match to TRBD1. Germline loops: CDR1 SNHLY, CDR2 FYNNEI. The trim removed 6 bases at V and 4 bases at J, leaving 3 bases unmatched. The CDR3 extends over 13 amino acids. The CDR3 nucleotides are TGTGCCAGCAGACAGGGGCCTAATCAGCCCCAGCATTTT. It encodes CASRQGPNQPQHF.

In this sample, this clone turned up once. The chain couples TRBV6-5 to TRBJ2-5, with D possibly being TRBD2 (5 bases). In germline, CDR1 is MNHEY, CDR2 SVGAGI. V lost 0 bases, J lost 7 bases, and 18 bases lay in between. This CDR3 has 16 amino acids. CDR3 in amino acids: CASSYSGSITGRTQYF. The CDR3 coding sequence is TGTGCCAGCAGTTACTCGGGTTCGATTACGGGGAGGACCCAGTACTTC.

The rearrangement joins TRBV4-1 to TRBJ2-7; D is possibly TRBD1 or TRBD2 (5 bases each). Trimming stripped 2 bases from V and 5 bases from J, with 16 bases between. CDR3 length: 15 amino acids. Germline assignment: CDR1 MGHRA and CDR2 YSYEKL. CDR3 residues: CASSQQDSGTHEQYF. The CDR3 coding sequence is TGCGCCAGCAGCCAACAGGACTCAGGGACCCACGAGCAGTACTTC.

This chain connects TRBV28 to TRBJ2-6; no definite D call. Germline assignment: CDR1 MDHEN and CDR2 SYDVKM. CDR3 length equals 15 residues. As DNA, the CDR3 is TGTGTCAGTACGACGTTCATCTCTGGGGCCAACGTCCTGACTTTC. Protein product: CVSTTFISGANVLTF.